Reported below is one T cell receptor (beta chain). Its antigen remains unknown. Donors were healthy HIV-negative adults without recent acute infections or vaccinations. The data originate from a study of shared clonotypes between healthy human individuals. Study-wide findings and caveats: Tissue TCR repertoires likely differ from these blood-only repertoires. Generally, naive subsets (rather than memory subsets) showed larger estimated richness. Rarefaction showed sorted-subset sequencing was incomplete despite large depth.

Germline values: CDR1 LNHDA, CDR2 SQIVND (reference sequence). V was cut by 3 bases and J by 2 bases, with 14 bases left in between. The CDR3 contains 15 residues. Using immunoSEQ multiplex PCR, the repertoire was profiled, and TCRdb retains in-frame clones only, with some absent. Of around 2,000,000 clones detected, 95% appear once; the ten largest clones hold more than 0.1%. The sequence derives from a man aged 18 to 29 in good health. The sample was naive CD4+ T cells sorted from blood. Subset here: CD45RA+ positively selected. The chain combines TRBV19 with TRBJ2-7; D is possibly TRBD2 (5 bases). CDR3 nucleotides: TGTGCCAGTAGTATTATGGCTAGCTTAGCCTACGAGCAGTACTTC. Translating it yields CASSIMASLAYEQYF.